This T cell receptor beta chain was profiled in a study of CXCR3-negative and CXCR3-positive naive CD8 T cells. Study-level points and caveats: Sequencing showed both naive subsets with comparably high diversity, and memory CD8+ cells much lower. Partially decreased CXCR3 expression was recorded after cryopreservation, and fresh PBMCs were used in most assays.

Germline V gene data show CDR1 as SQVTM and CDR2 as ANQGSEA. CDR3 length: 13 residues. In preparing the TRB cDNA libraries, 5' RACE with UMI labels was used. Reanalyzing the 5' RACE reads, TCRdb keeps one entry per CDR3 protein, without DNA. This specimen shows approximately 56,000 distinct CDR3 sequences; the ten leading clones hold 20% to 25%. On this clonotype: The antigen is unknown.

The chain has TRBV29-1 and TRBJ1-1; TCRdb's assignment of TRBD1 cannot be checked, as there is no DNA. This TCR came from a human donor in good health. Some clones in this sample may be carry-over from other donors' samples. Sequencing input: memory CD8+ T cells from blood. CDR3 loop: CSAWDRGQTEAFF.